This section outlines one T cell receptor beta chain sequence together with its context. Seattle patients were enrolled while actively infected and followed longitudinally. The CDR3 extends over 17 amino acids. CDR1 is SGHRS and CDR2 is YFSETQ in the germline V gene. Trimming left V 4 bases short and J 2 bases short, with 22 bases between. Source study methods: Estimated nucleated cell counts came from reference gene primer amplification. The table came from immunoSEQ multiplex PCR; TCRdb's copy has only in-frame clones and leaves some out. V and J calls and clone size come straight from that table; D and trimming were deduced from the DNA. This table has 240,000 or so clones, roughly four fifths appearing once. This sample is drawn from a study of blood T cell repertoires in COVID-19. About the study: Acute and convalescent COVID-19 specimens originated in the United States, Italy and Spain. T cells, B-cell-depleted T cells, or PBMCs provided the cDNA or gDNA that served as material.

The rearrangement uses TRBV5-1 and TRBJ2-7, with D tentatively TRBD1 (6 bases). Sample: peripheral blood. The receptor's source is a woman of 80 years or more with COVID-19, enrolled during active disease. DNA of the CDR3: TGCGCCAGCAGCCCCCAGGGGTCCACGGTATTAACCTACGAGCAGTACTTC. Its translation is CASSPQGSTVLTYEQYF.